This TCR beta chain appears in the sequencing data of a study of CD8+ T cells in alopecia areata. Study summary: For 6 to 18 months, tofacitinib was taken, and 6 months off drug followed. Study-level points and caveats: Scalp repertoires also include resident alphabeta T cells from normal skin. Affected lesional scalp, above all in alopecia totalis/universalis, was more clonal than normal scalp.

cDNA prepared by RNA extraction and subsequent reverse transcription served as the template for sequencing. The assay was immunoSEQ multiplex PCR, and TCRdb's table has in-frame clones only and misses some. The sample includes more than 150,000 clones, 40% to 60% of them seen just once. To note about this clone: Its specificity is unknown.

CDR1 and CDR2 from the germline V gene are PRHDT and FYEKMQ (reference sequence). V dropped 3 bases and J dropped 5; count of bases not matched to a gene: 3. The CDR3 covers 15 residues. This TCR was sampled from a human donor with alopecia areata. The rearrangement uses TRBV13 and TRBJ2-5; 13 bases line up with TRBD2. The sequenced sample was CD8+ T cells sorted from blood, obtained at week 0. CDR3 bases: TGTGCCAGCAGCTTCGGACTAGCGGGGGACGAGACCCAGTACTTC. It codes for CASSFGLAGDETQYF.